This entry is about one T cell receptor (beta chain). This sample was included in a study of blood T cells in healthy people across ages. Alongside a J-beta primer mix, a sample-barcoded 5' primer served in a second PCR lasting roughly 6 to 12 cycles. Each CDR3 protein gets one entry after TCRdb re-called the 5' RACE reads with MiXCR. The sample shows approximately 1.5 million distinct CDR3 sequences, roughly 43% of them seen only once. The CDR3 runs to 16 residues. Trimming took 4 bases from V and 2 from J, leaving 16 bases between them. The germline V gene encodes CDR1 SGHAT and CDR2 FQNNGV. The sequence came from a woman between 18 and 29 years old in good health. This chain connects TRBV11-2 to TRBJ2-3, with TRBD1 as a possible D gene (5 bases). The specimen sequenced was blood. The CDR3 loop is CASSSPTGDFTDTQYF. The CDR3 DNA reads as TGTGCCAGCAGCTCCCCAACAGGCGACTTCACAGATACGCAGTATTTT.